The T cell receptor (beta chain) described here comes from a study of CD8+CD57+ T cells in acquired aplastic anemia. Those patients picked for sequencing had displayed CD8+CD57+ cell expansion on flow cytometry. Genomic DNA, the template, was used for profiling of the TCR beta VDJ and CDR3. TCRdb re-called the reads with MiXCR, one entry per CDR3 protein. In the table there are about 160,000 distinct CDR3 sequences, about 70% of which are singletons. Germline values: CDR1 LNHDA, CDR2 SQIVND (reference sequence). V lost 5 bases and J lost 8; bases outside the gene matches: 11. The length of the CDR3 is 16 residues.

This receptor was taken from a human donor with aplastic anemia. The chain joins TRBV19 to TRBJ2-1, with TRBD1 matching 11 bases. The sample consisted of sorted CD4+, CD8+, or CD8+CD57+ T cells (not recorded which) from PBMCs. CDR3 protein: CASSPRTGGAVHEQFF. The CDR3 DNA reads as TGTGCCAGTAGTCCCCGGACAGGGGGCGCAGTCCATGAGCAGTTCTTC.